This T cell receptor (beta chain) originates from a study of blood T cell repertoires in COVID-19. Study as a whole: Specimens from acute and convalescent COVID-19 originated in the United States, Italy and Spain. PBMCs, B-cell-depleted T cells, or T cells were the source of the cDNA or gDNA that made up the material.

In the original processing: Researchers report that nucleated cell counts were estimated from reference gene primer amplification. The assay was immunoSEQ multiplex PCR, and TCRdb's table has in-frame clones only and misses some. The V and J calls and the clone size are those of that table, but D and trimming were determined from the DNA. The sample has roughly 200,000 clones, just over 85% seen once. V lost 1 base, J lost 5 bases, and 4 bases stayed unmatched. CDR1 and CDR2 from the germline V gene are SGHTA and FQGNSA. This CDR3 comprises 15 residues. The TCR was taken from an elderly man with acute or convalescent COVID-19. Sequencing input: peripheral blood. The chain has TRBV7-2 and TRBJ2-1, with 8 bases fitting TRBD1. CDR3: CASSLGDRGDNEQFF. The CDR3 region has the DNA TGTGCCAGCAGCTTAGGTGACAGGGGTGACAATGAGCAGTTCTTC.